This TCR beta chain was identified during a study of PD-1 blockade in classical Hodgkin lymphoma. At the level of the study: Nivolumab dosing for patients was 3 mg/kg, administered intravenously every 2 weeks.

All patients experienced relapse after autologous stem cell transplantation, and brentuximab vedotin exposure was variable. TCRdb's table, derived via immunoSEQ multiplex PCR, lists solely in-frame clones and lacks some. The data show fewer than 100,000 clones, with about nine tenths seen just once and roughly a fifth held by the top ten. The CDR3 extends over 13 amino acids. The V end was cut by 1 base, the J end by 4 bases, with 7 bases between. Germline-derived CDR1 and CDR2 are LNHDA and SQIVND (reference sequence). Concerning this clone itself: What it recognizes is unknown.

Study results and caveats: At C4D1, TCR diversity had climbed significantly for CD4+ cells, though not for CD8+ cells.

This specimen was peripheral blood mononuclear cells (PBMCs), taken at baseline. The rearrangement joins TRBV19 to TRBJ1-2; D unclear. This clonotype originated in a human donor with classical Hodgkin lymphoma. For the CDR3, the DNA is TGTGCCAGTAGTATAGTGGCATCCTATGGCTACACCTTC. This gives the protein CASSIVASYGYTF.